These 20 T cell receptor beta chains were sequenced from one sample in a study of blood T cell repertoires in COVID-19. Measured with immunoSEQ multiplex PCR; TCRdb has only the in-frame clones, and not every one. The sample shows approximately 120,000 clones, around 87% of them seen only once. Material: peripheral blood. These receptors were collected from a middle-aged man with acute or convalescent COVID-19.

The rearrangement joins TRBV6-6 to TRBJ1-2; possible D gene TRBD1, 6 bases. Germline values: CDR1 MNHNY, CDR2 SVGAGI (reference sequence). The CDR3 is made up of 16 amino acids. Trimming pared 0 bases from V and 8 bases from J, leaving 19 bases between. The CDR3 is CASSYSGTPTQGGYTF. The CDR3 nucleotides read TGTGCCAGCAGTTACTCTGGGACACCAACTCAGGGGGGCTACACCTTC.

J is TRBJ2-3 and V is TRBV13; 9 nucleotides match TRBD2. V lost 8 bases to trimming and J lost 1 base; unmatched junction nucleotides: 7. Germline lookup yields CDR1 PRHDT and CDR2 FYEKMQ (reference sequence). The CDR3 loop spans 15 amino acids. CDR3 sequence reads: CASAGSGSGTDTQYF. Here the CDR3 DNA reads TGTGCCAGCGCTGGTAGCGGGAGTGGCACAGATACGCAGTATTTT.

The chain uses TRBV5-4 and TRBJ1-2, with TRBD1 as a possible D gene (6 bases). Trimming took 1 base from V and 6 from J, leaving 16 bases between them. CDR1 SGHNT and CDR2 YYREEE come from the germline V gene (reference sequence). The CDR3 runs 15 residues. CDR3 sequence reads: CASSLRSGAVDGYTF. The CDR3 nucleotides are TGTGCCAGCAGCTTGAGGTCAGGGGCGGTCGATGGCTACACCTTC.

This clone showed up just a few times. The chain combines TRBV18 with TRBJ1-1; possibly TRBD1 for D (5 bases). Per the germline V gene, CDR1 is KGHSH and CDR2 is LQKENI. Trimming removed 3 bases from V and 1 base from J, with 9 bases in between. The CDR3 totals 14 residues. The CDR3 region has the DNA TGTGCCAGCTCACCTTGGGGGGGGAACACTGAAGCTTTCTTT. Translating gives CASSPWGGNTEAFF.

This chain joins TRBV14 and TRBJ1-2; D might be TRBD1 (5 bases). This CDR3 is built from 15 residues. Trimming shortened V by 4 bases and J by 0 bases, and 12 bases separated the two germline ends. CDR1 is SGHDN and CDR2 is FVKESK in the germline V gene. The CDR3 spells CASSPVSGANYGYTF. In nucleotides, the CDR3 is TGTGCCAGCAGCCCCGTGTCGGGGGCTAACTATGGCTACACCTTC.

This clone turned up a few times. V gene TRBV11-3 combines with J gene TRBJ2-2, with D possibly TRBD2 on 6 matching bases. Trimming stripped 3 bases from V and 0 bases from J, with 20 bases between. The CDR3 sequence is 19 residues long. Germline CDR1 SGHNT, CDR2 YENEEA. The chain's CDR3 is CASSLSRGFFSANTGELFF. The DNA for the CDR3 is TGTGCCAGCAGCTTGTCCCGGGGGTTCTTTTCAGCGAACACCGGGGAGCTGTTTTTT.

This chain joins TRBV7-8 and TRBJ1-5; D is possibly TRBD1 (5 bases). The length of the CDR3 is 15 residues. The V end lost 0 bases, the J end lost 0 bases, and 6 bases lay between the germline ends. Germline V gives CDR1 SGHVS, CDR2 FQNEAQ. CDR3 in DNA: TGTGCCAGCAGCTTAGCAGGGGATAGCAATCAGCCCCAGCATTTT. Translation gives CASSLAGDSNQPQHF. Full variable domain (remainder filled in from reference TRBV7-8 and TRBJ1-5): GAGVSQSPRYKVAKRGQDVALRCDPISGHVSLFWYQQALGQGPEFLTYFQNEAQLDKSGLPSDRFFAERPEGSVSTLKIQRTQQEDSAVYLCASSLAGDSNQPQHFGDGTRLSIL.

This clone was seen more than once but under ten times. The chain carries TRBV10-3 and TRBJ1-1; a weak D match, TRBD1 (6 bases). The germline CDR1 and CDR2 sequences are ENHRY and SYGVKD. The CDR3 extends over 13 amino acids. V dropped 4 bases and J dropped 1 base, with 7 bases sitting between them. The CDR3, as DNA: TGTGCCATCAGTGGGACAGCGAACACTGAAGCTTTCTTT. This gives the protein CAISGTANTEAFF.

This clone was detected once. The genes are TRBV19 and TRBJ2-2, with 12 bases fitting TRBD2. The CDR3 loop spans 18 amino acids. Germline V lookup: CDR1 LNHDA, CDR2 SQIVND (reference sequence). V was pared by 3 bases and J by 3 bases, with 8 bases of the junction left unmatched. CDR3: CASSIGLAGGLDTGELFF. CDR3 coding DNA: TGTGCCAGTAGTATCGGCCTAGCGGGAGGGCTTGACACCGGGGAGCTGTTTTTT.

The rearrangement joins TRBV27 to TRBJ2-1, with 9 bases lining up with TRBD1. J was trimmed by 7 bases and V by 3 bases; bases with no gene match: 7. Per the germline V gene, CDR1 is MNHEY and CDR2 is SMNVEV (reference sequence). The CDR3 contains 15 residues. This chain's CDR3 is CASSFTGTGINEQFF. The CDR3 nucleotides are TGTGCCAGCAGTTTCACCGGGACAGGGATAAATGAGCAGTTCTTC.

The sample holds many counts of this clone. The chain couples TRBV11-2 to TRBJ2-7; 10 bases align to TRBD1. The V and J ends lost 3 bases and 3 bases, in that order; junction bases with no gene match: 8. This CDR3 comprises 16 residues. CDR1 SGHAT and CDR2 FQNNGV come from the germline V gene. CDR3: CASSFMGRTGGYEQYF. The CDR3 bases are TGTGCCAGCAGCTTTATGGGTCGGACAGGGGGCTACGAGCAGTACTTC.

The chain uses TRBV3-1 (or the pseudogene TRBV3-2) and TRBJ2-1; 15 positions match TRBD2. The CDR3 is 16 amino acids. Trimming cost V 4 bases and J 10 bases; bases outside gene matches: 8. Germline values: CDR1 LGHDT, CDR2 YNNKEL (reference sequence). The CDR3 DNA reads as TGTGCCAGCAGCCCTTGGACTAGCGGGAGGGCCCCCGAGCAGTTCTTC. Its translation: CASSPWTSGRAPEQFF.

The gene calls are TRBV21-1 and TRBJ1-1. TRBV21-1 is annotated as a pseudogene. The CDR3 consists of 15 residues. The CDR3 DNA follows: TGTGCCAGCAGCAAAGCGCTGGAGGAGAACACTGAAGCTTTCTTT. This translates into CASSKALEENTEAFF.

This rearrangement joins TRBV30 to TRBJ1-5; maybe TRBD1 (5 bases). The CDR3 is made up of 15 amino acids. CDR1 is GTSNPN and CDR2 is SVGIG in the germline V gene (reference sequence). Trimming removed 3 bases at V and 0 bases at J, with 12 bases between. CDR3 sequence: CAWSPGDYSNQPQHF. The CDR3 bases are TGTGCCTGGAGCCCGGGGGATTATAGCAATCAGCCCCAGCATTTT.

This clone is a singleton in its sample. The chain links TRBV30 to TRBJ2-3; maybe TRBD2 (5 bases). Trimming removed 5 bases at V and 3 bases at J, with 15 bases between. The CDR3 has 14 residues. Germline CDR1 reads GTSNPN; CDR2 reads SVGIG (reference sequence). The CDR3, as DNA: TGTGCCTGGTCCCGGGGAGATTGGACAGATACGCAGTATTTT. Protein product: CAWSRGDWTDTQYF. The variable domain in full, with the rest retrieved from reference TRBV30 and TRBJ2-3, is SQTIHQWPATLVQPVGSPLSLECTVEGTSNPNLYWYRQAAGRGLQLLFYSVGIGQISSEVPQNLSASRPQDRQFILSSKKLLLSDSGFYLCAWSRGDWTDTQYFGPGTRLTVL.

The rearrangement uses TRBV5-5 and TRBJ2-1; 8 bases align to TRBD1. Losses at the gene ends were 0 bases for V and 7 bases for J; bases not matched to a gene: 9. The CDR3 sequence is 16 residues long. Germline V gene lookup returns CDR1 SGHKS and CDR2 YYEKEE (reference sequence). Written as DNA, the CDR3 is TGTGCCAGCAGCTTGGGGTGGCAGGGGGCTAGAAATGAGCAGTTCTTC. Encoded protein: CASSLGWQGARNEQFF.

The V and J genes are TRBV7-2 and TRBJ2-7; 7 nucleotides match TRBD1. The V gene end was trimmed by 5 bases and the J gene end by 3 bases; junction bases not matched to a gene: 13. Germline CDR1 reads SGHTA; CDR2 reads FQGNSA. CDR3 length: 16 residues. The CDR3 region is CASSAKTGVFDYEQYF. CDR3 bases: TGTGCCAGCAGCGCTAAAACAGGGGTCTTCGACTACGAGCAGTACTTC. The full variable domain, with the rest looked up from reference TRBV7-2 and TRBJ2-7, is GAGVSQSPSNKVTEKGKDVELRCDPISGHTALYWYRQSLGQGLEFLIYFQGNSAPDKSGLPSDRFSAERTGGSVSTLTIQRTQQEDSAVYLCASSAKTGVFDYEQYFGPGTRLTVT.

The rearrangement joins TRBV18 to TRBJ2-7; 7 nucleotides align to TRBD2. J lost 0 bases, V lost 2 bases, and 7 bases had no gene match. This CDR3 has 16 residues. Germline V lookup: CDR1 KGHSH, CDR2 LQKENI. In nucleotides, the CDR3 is TGTGCCAGCTCACCAGAGGGGAGGGCGATCTCCTACGAGCAGTACTTC. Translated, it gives CASSPEGRAISYEQYF. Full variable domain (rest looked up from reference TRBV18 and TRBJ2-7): NAGVMQNPRHLVRRRGQEARLRCSPMKGHSHVYWYRQLPEEGLKFMVYLQKENIIDESGMPKERFSAEFPKEGPSILRIQQVVRGDSAAYFCASSPEGRAISYEQYFGPGTRLTVT.

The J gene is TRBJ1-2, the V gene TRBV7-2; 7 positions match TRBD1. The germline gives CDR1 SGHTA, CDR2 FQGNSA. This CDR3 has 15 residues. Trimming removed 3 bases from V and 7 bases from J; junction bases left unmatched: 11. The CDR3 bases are TGTGCCAGCAGCTTTACAGGGGCCAGAAGGAGTGGCTACACCTTC. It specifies CASSFTGARRSGYTF.

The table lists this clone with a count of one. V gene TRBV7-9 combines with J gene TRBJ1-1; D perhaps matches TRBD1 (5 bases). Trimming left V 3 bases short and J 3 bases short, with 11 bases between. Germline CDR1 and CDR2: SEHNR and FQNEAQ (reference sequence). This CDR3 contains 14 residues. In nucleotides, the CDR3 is TGTGCCAGCAGCTTTGGGGGGGTCGACACTGAAGCTTTCTTT. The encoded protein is CASSFGGVDTEAFF.